One sample yielded the 5 T cell receptor beta chains listed below, sequenced in a study of beta chain features in type 1 diabetes. Study-level findings and limits: Type 1 diabetes patients had moderately but significantly shorter TCRB CDR3s in all four CD4+ subsets.

Expressed TCRB transcripts were sequenced because the isolated RNA had all been reverse transcribed beforehand. Measured with immunoSEQ multiplex PCR; TCRdb has only the in-frame clones, and not every one. The sample lists under 130,000 clones; roughly 28% were seen once. No antigen is known for these receptors. Specimen: central memory CD4+ T cells from blood. The source of these receptors is a young woman with type 1 diabetes.

This clone has just a few counts. This chain links TRBV29-1 with TRBJ2-2; TRBD2 agrees at 9 bases. V was clipped by 7 bases and J by 1 base; unmatched bases: 4. Germline V gene sequence: CDR1 SQVTM, CDR2 ANQGSEA. The length of the CDR3 is 14 residues. In DNA, the CDR3 is TGCAGCGCCTGGACTAGCGTGAACACCGGGGAGCTGTTTTTT. Its protein is CSAWTSVNTGELFF.

V and J are TRBV25-1 and TRBJ1-1; TRBD1 might be the D (5 bases). Germline CDR1 reads MGHDK; CDR2 reads SYGVNS. Trimming pared 4 bases from V and 5 bases from J, leaving 17 bases between. The CDR3 runs 15 residues. In nucleotides, the CDR3 is TGTGCCAGCAGTGTCATGGCCCCGGAGGGGACTGAAGCTTTCTTT. Its protein product is CASSVMAPEGTEAFF.

Only a few counts were recorded for this clone. The V call is TRBV7-8, the J call TRBJ2-7; 9 bases match TRBD2. The V and J ends lost 3 bases and 4 bases, in that order; junction bases with no gene match: 1. Germline CDR1 SGHVS, CDR2 FQNEAQ. The CDR3 is made up of 13 amino acids. CDR3: CASSLTSGYEQYF. The CDR3 DNA follows: TGTGCCAGCAGCTTGACTAGCGGATACGAGCAGTACTTC.

This chain links TRBV11-2 with TRBJ2-1, with TRBD2 matching over 10 bases. Germline CDR1 and CDR2: SGHAT and FQNNGV. CDR3 size: 15 residues. Losses at the gene ends were 6 bases for V and 5 bases for J; bases not matched to a gene: 7. The CDR3 DNA sequence: TGTGCCAGCAGTTTCCCCACTAGCGGGAACAATGAGCAGTTCTTC. Translated, it gives CASSFPTSGNNEQFF.

V and J are TRBV28 and TRBJ2-3, with 12 positions matching TRBD2. V was clipped by 7 bases and J by 6 bases; unmatched bases: 8. The CDR3 totals 15 residues. Germline-derived CDR1 and CDR2 are MDHEN and SYDVKM. As DNA, the CDR3 is TGTGCCAGCATCCCTAGCGGGAGGGCCGGGGATACGCAGTATTTT. Residues: CASIPSGRAGDTQYF.